Listed below are T cell receptor beta chains from one sample, sequenced in a study of monozygotic twins with inflammatory bowel disease. Reprocessing the 5' RACE reads, TCRdb reports a single entry for every CDR3 protein and omits DNA. This table holds about 330,000 distinct CDR3 sequences. Source material: blood. The receptors come from a human donor with ulcerative colitis or Crohn's disease, or a healthy co-twin of an affected twin (not recorded which). Each CDR3 is given with its conserved first and last residue.

TRBV6-1	TRBJ1-5	CASKEGARVDF
TRBV20-1	TRBJ2-3	CSVEWVAGGGTDTQYF
TRBV5-1	TRBJ2-5	CASSREASNTETQYF
TRBV5-1	TRBJ1-1	CASSADRNTEAFF
TRBV27	TRBJ1-5	CASSFSWPQPQHF
TRBV11-2	TRBJ2-7	CASRSRDRYPYEQYF
TRBV28	TRBJ1-4	CASSFSQPGRSEKLFF
TRBV7-9	TRBJ1-6	CASSKGGSSYNSPLHF
TRBV7-9	TRBJ2-1	CASSLDEINEQFF
TRBV7-8	TRBJ2-2	CASTGQGSAGELFF
TRBV7-9	TRBJ2-7	CASRMGGHEQYF
TRBV12-3/TRBV12-4	TRBJ2-3	CASSSGTASTDTQYF
TRBV30	TRBJ1-5	CAWEGKRNQPQHF
TRBV20-1	TRBJ2-2	CSARGLAVNTGELFF
TRBV7-2	TRBJ2-7	CASSLVGGTSYEQYF
TRBV3-1	TRBJ2-5	CASSQGAASGMETQYF
TRBV7-9	TRBJ1-6	CASSFQGYNSPLHF
TRBV5-1	TRBJ2-7	CASRLAGESYEQYF